This TCR beta chain originates from a study of T cells after yellow fever vaccination. Study-wide context: Preparation of the low-cell-number fractions used SMART-Seq v4 Ultra Low Input.

The 5'RACE template-switching step produced TCR cDNA and added a universal primer site and UMIs. TCRdb reanalysed the 5' RACE reads using MiXCR and keeps one entry per CDR3 protein. This table holds about 160,000 distinct CDR3 sequences, around 7.3% found once. The study's findings and limits: There was a small share of clonotypes that showed up in both the CD4 and CD8 compartments. Weaker in magnitude, the secondary response showed a faster peak on day 5 versus 15.

The CDR3 loop spans 14 amino acids. Per the germline V gene, CDR1 is SGHNT and CDR2 is YYREEE (reference sequence). V was shortened by 0 bases and J by 5 bases, with 8 bases between the two germline ends. Details on this clonotype: What it recognizes is unknown.

Sequenced material: CD4+ T cells sorted from PBMCs, taken around 5 days after the first yellow fever vaccination. The chain is built from TRBV5-4 and TRBJ1-4; D is unresolved. The origin of this receptor is a man younger than 35 who received the YFV17D yellow fever vaccine. CDR3 sequence reads: CASSLGPENEKLFF. The CDR3 nucleotides are TGTGCCAGCAGCTTGGGGCCGGAGAATGAAAAACTGTTTTTT.